The 27 T cell receptor beta chains below were found in one sample sequenced in a study of T cell responses to AZD1222 COVID-19 vaccine (dated by TCRdb to about 2021). Receptors were amplified or captured by the immunoSEQ multiplex PCR assay. TCRdb retrieved this table from immuneACCESS and kept in-frame rearrangements only. Not all clones are present; in checked studies, unresolved V genes account for under half, and no reason is known for the remainder. The sample data list roughly 120,000 clones, and about 91% of these were observed just once. The ten largest clones add up to approximately 6.9% of the sample. The sample's time point, from its label and the paper: about 28 days (+/-7) after the second vaccine dose. This sample comprised peripheral blood, obtained 28 days after the second AZD1222 dose. Receptors were obtained from an adult who received the AZD1222 COVID-19 vaccine.

This rearrangement joins TRBV14 to TRBJ1-3, with no clear D. Germline-derived CDR1 and CDR2 are SGHDN and FVKESK. Trimming left V 3 bases short and J 0 bases short, with 3 bases between. There are 13 residues in the CDR3. CDR3 residues: CASSHPSGNTIYF. The CDR3 DNA is TGTGCCAGCAGCCACCCCTCTGGAAACACCATATATTTT.

For the CDR3, the DNA is TGTGCCAGCAGCGGAGGGACAGAGGAATCCTACAATGAGCAGTTCTTC. This gives the protein CASSGGTEESYNEQFF. The V gene is TRBV7-6, the J gene TRBJ2-1; the D gene is possibly TRBD1 (7 bases). The CDR3 has 16 residues. Trimming removed 5 bases at V and 1 base at J, with 15 bases between. CDR1 is SGHVS, CDR2 FNYEAQ, per germline.

This chain joins TRBV18 and TRBJ1-4; D may be TRBD1 (5 bases). Trimming stripped 0 bases from V and 4 bases from J, with 15 bases between. This CDR3 comprises 17 residues. Germline lookup yields CDR1 KGHSH and CDR2 LQKENI. The chain's CDR3 is CASSPPWGDSDNEKLFF. The CDR3 DNA sequence: TGTGCCAGCTCACCACCTTGGGGGGACTCCGATAATGAAAAACTGTTTTTT.

The CDR3 nucleotides are TGTGCCAGTAGTTTTGGGACAGGGACCACTGAAGCTTTCTTT. As protein: CASSFGTGTTEAFF. The V call is TRBV19, the J call TRBJ1-1, with 9 bases fitting TRBD1. With 5 bases clipped from V and 4 bases from J, the junction kept 5 bases outside the gene matches. Germline V gene data show CDR1 as LNHDA and CDR2 as SQIVND (reference sequence). This CDR3 region has 14 residues.

The rearrangement uses TRBV19 and TRBJ1-1; D remains ambiguous. CDR3 length: 12 residues. V lost 5 bases to trimming and J lost 2 bases, with 6 bases between them. Germline lookup yields CDR1 LNHDA and CDR2 SQIVND (reference sequence). The CDR3 sequence is CASSYGNTEAFF. The DNA for the CDR3 is TGTGCCAGTAGTTATGGTAACACTGAAGCTTTCTTT.

The chain has TRBV6-1 and TRBJ1-6; D is perhaps TRBD1 (5 bases). CDR1 is MNHNS, CDR2 SASEGT, per germline. CDR3 length: 13 residues. V gave up 2 bases and J gave up 13 bases, with 12 bases separating them. CDR3 sequence reads: CASSERGIQPLHF. Here the CDR3 DNA reads TGTGCCAGCAGTGAACGGGGGATCCAGCCCCTCCACTTT.

The rearrangement links TRBV4-1 to TRBJ1-2; D is undetermined. Germline V gene lookup returns CDR1 MGHRA and CDR2 YSYEKL. There are 15 residues in the CDR3. V gave up 1 base and J gave up 2 bases, with 11 bases separating them. CDR3 sequence reads: CASSQGAAVNYGYTF. The CDR3 nucleotides read TGCGCCAGCAGCCAAGGTGCGGCAGTCAACTATGGCTACACCTTC.

The chain combines TRBV6-1 with TRBJ1-6; TRBD1 matches at 9 bases. The length of the CDR3 is 16 residues. Germline trimming cut 4 bases from V and 9 bases from J; bases unmatched to any gene: 10. Germline V gives CDR1 MNHNS, CDR2 SASEGT. The CDR3 region has the DNA TGTGCCAGCAGTGCCCCGGACAGGGGTCGGTCTTCACCCCTCCACTTT. Translated, it gives CASSAPDRGRSSPLHF.

The V and J genes are TRBV5-1 and TRBJ1-2; the match to TRBD1 covers 11 bases. CDR1 and CDR2 (germline): SGHRS, YFSETQ. This CDR3 is built from 15 residues. The trim removed 3 bases at V and 4 bases at J, leaving 5 bases unmatched. The CDR3 DNA reads as TGCGCCAGCAGCTCACGAGGGACAGGGGGCTATGGCTACACCTTC. Amino acids: CASSSRGTGGYGYTF.

The V and J genes are TRBV19 and TRBJ1-4, with D possibly TRBD1 on 6 matching bases. Germline V gene data show CDR1 as LNHDA and CDR2 as SQIVND (reference sequence). The CDR3 consists of 16 residues. V lost 4 bases and J lost 8, with 20 bases in between. The chain's CDR3 is CASSSPGGPTLEKLFF. CDR3 nucleotide sequence: TGTGCCAGTAGTAGTCCCGGGGGGCCGACATTAGAAAAACTGTTTTTT.

The V gene is TRBV7-2, the J gene TRBJ1-2, with D possibly TRBD1 on 5 matching bases. The ends were cut back, 10 bases at V and 0 bases at J, with 9 bases in the middle. Germline lookup yields CDR1 SGHTA and CDR2 FQGNSA. The CDR3 is made up of 12 amino acids. CDR3 region: CATSRANYGYTF. In DNA, the CDR3 is TGTGCCACGTCCAGGGCTAACTATGGCTACACCTTC.

The chain uses TRBV14 and TRBJ2-1; 12 nucleotides align to TRBD2. In germline, CDR1 is SGHDN, CDR2 FVKESK. CDR3 size: 16 residues. Trimming at V came to 8 bases and at J to 2 bases, leaving 7 bases not matched to a gene. The CDR3, as DNA: TGTGCCAGCGCCAAGACTAGCGGGGGAACCTACAATGAGCAGTTCTTC. It is translated as CASAKTSGGTYNEQFF.

The CDR3 DNA reads TGTGCCAGCAGCTTACAGGGGGGTAATTCACCCCTCCACTTT. This encodes CASSLQGGNSPLHF. The chain is built from TRBV7-9 and TRBJ1-6, with 7 bases matching TRBD1. The CDR3 has 14 residues. V trimming: 2 bases; J trimming: 6 bases; junction bases outside the gene matches: 1. Germline loops: CDR1 SEHNR, CDR2 FQNEAQ (reference sequence). Using reference TRBV7-9 and TRBJ1-6 for the parts outside the CDR3, the full variable domain is DTGVSQNPRHKITKRGQNVTFRCDPISEHNRLYWYRQTLGQGPEFLTYFQNEAQLEKSRLLSDRFSAERPKGSFSTLEIQRTEQGDSAMYLCASSLQGGNSPLHFGNGTRLTVT.

The genes are TRBV2 and TRBJ2-5, with 7 bases that match TRBD1. The J segment lost 1 base and the V segment lost 2 bases, leaving 4 bases of the junction unmatched. The CDR3 totals 15 residues. From germline, CDR1 is SNHLY and CDR2 FYNNEI. The CDR3 sequence is CASSERGQPQETQYF. The CDR3 DNA reads as TGTGCCAGCAGTGAACGGGGACAGCCCCAAGAGACCCAGTACTTC.

The rearrangement links TRBV27 to TRBJ1-1, with D possibly being TRBD1 (6 bases). V lost 10 bases and J lost 11, with 32 bases in between. The germline V gene has CDR1 MNHEY and CDR2 SMNVEV (reference sequence). The CDR3 has 16 amino acids. The DNA of the CDR3 is TGTGCCACCCTTACTTCCGGGACAACGGTGGGTGCGCAGGCTTTCTTT. It is translated as CATLTSGTTVGAQAFF.

The chain employs TRBV4-1 and TRBJ1-2; no firm D call. CDR3 size: 16 residues. Germline CDR1 and CDR2: MGHRA and YSYEKL. V lost 1 base to trimming and J lost 8 bases, with 20 bases between them. Here the CDR3 DNA reads TGCGCCAGCAGCCAAGCAGAGCCGGGAGGTCGGGTGGGCTACACCTTC. It yields the protein CASSQAEPGGRVGYTF.

The rearrangement joins TRBV12-3 or TRBV12-4 to TRBJ2-1, with unresolved D. The CDR3 covers 11 residues. V gave up 4 bases and J gave up 5 bases, with 3 bases separating them. CDR3 coding DNA: TGTGCCAGCAGTTGGGACAATGAGCAGTTCTTC. This codes for CASSWDNEQFF.

V and J are TRBV10-3 and TRBJ1-2; D call uncertain. V lost 7 bases, J lost 2 bases, and 11 bases lay in between. In germline, CDR1 is ENHRY, CDR2 SYGVKD. This CDR3 spans 13 amino acids. The CDR3 region has the DNA TGTGCCATCACCTCGGCCCTGAACTATGGCTACACCTTC. Translating it yields CAITSALNYGYTF.

The chain recombines TRBV27 with TRBJ1-6; 8 bases are shared with TRBD1. The CDR3 extends over 17 amino acids. CDR1 is MNHEY, CDR2 SMNVEV, per germline (reference sequence). The J segment lost 5 bases and the V segment lost 5 bases, leaving 11 bases of the junction unmatched. CDR3 amino acids: CASSLRTGLANNSPLHF. CDR3 coding DNA: TGTGCCAGCAGTCTACGGACAGGGCTTGCTAATAATTCACCCCTCCACTTT.

The DNA for the CDR3 is TGCGCCAGCAGGAGGGACAGTGATTCACCCCTCCACTTT. Its protein product is CASRRDSDSPLHF. The V and J genes are TRBV5-1 and TRBJ1-6; 7 bases line up with TRBD1. The CDR3 has 13 residues. Unmatched junction bases numbered 4, after V lost 5 bases and J lost 8 bases. The V gene's germline CDR1 is SGHRS and CDR2 YFSETQ. The full variable domain, completed using reference TRBV5-1 and TRBJ1-6, is KAGVTQTPRYLIKTRGQQVTLSCSPISGHRSVSWYQQTPGQGLQFLFEYFSETQRNKGNFPGRFSGRQFSNSRSEMNVSTLELGDSALYLCASRRDSDSPLHFGNGTRLTVT.

This clone was seen a single time. The rearrangement links TRBV5-8 to TRBJ1-5, with 8 bases matching TRBD1. The V gene end was trimmed by 4 bases and the J gene end by 4 bases; junction bases not matched to a gene: 10. The CDR3 spans 16 residues. Germline CDR1 and CDR2: SGHTS and YDEGEE. In nucleotides, the CDR3 is TGTGCCAGCAGCCCTTTGGTACAGGGGGAGAATCAGCCCCAGCATTTT. Translating gives CASSPLVQGENQPQHF.

The chain links TRBV19 to TRBJ1-1, with D possibly being TRBD1 (5 bases). This CDR3 comprises 17 residues. Trimming shortened V by 4 bases and J by 0 bases, and 18 bases separated the two germline ends. Germline CDR1 is LNHDA and CDR2 is SQIVND (reference sequence). The CDR3 bases are TGTGCCAGTAGTAACCCTCGGGGGGGAGCCCTGAACACTGAAGCTTTCTTT. It codes for CASSNPRGGALNTEAFF.

The CDR3 DNA is TGTGCCAGCAGCCAAGGGGGCAGCAACTATGGCTACACCTTC. Translating it yields CASSQGGSNYGYTF. The chain uses TRBV4-2 and TRBJ1-2; D may be TRBD1 (5 bases). Deletions cut 1 base from V and 2 bases from J, with 8 bases between. CDR3 length: 14 amino acids. Germline CDR1 reads LGHNA; CDR2 reads YNFKEQ.

This clone has just one count. The CDR3 DNA reads as TGTGCCAGCAGAAGGACAGCCACAGATACGCAGTATTTT. Amino acids: CASRRTATDTQYF. The V call is TRBV12-3 or TRBV12-4, the J call TRBJ2-3; tentatively, D is TRBD1 (6 bases). The CDR3 consists of 13 residues. The ends were cut back, 6 bases at V and 2 bases at J, with 9 bases in the middle.

DNA for the CDR3: TGTGCCAGTAGACTCGGCGGGAACACTGAAGCTTTCTTT. This translates into CASRLGGNTEAFF. The chain recombines TRBV19 with TRBJ1-1; D remains ambiguous. The CDR3 consists of 13 residues. The V end lost 6 bases, the J end lost 1 base, and 9 bases lay between the germline ends. The V gene's germline CDR1 is LNHDA and CDR2 SQIVND (reference sequence).

This sequence joins TRBV6-5 and TRBJ2-2, with a tentative D call TRBD1 (5 bases). CDR1 and CDR2 (germline): MNHEY, SVGAGI. CDR3 length: 15 residues. V was cut by 0 bases and J by 4 bases, with 9 bases left in between. CDR3 in amino acids: CASSYSGQFTGELFF. The CDR3 DNA reads TGTGCCAGCAGTTACTCCGGACAATTCACCGGGGAGCTGTTTTTT.

V is TRBV19 and J is TRBJ2-3; D gene uncertain. V dropped 7 bases and J dropped 2 bases, with 10 bases sitting between them. CDR3 length equals 13 residues. Germline CDR1 reads LNHDA; CDR2 reads SQIVND (reference sequence). In DNA form, the CDR3 reads TGTGCCAGTACCGCGGACCCCACAGATACGCAGTATTTT. Translating gives CASTADPTDTQYF. The full variable domain, with the rest looked up from reference TRBV19 and TRBJ2-3, is DGGITQSPKYLFRKEGQNVTLSCEQNLNHDAMYWYRQDPGQGLRLIYYSQIVNDFQKGDIAEGYSVSREKKESFPLTVTSAQKNPTAFYLCASTADPTDTQYFGPGTRLTVL.